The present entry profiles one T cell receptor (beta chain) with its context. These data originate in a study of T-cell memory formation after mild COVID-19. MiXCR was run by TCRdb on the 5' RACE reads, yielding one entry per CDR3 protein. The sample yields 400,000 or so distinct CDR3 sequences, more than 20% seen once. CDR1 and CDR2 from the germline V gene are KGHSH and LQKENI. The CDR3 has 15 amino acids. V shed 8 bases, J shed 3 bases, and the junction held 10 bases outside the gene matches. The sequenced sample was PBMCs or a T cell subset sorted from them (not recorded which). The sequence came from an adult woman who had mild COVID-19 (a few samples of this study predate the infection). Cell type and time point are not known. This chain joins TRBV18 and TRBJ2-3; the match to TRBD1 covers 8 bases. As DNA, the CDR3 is TGTGCCAGCAGCGGACAGGGTGGTGGTACAGATACGCAGTATTTT. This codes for CASSGQGGGTDTQYF.